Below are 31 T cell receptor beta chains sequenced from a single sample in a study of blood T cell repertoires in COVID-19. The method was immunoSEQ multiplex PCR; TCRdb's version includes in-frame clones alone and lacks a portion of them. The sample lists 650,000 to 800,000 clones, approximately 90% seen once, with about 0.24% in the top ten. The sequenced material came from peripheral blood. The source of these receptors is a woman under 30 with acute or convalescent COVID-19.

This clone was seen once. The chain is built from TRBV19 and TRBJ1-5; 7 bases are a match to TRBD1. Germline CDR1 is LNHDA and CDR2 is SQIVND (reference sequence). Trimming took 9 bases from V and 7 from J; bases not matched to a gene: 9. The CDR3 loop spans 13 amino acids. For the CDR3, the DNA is TGTGCCAGGCAGGGGGACAGTGGACAGCCCCAGCATTTT. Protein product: CARQGDSGQPQHF.

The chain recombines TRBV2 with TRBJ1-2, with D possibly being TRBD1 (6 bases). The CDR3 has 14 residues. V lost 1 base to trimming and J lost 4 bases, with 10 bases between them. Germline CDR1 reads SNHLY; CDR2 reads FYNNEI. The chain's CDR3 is CASSEEGTPYGYTF. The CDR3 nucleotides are TGTGCCAGCAGTGAAGAAGGGACACCCTATGGCTACACCTTC.

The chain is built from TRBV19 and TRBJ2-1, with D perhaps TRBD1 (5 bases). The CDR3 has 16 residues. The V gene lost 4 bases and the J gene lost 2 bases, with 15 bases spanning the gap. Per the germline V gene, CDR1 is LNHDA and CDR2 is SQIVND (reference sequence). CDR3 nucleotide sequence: TGTGCCAGTAGTACATTCACAGGAGTCCCCTACAATGAGCAGTTCTTC. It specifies CASSTFTGVPYNEQFF. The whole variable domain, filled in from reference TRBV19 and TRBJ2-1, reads DGGITQSPKYLFRKEGQNVTLSCEQNLNHDAMYWYRQDPGQGLRLIYYSQIVNDFQKGDIAEGYSVSREKKESFPLTVTSAQKNPTAFYLCASSTFTGVPYNEQFFGPGTRLTVL.

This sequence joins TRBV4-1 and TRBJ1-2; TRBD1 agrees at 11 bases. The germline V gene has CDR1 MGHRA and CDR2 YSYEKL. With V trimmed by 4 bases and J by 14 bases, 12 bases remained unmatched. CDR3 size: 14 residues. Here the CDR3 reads CASSPPNGQGAWTF. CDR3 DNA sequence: TGCGCCAGCAGCCCCCCTAATGGACAGGGGGCTTGGACCTTC.

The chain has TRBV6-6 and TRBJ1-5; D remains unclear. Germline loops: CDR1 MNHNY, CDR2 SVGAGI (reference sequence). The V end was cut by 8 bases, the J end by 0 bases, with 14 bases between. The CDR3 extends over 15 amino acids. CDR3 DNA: TGTGCCAGCGGATGGGAGTCAAATAGCAATCAGCCCCAGCATTTT. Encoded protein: CASGWESNSNQPQHF.

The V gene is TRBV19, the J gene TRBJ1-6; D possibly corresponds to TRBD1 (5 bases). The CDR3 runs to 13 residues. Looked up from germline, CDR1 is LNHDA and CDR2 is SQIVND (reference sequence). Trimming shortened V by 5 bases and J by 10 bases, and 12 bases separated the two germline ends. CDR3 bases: TGTGCCAGTAGTTTTGGGGCTAAGTCACCCCTCCACTTT. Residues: CASSFGAKSPLHF.

Here the CDR3 reads CASSLRRQGNFSGNTIYF. The CDR3 DNA is TGTGCCAGCAGCTTAAGGCGGCAGGGGAATTTCTCTGGAAACACCATATATTTT. V is TRBV5-5 and J is TRBJ1-3; D might be TRBD1 (6 bases). The germline V gene has CDR1 SGHKS and CDR2 YYEKEE (reference sequence). V dropped 2 bases and J dropped 0 bases, with 18 bases sitting between them. This CDR3 is 18 amino acids long.

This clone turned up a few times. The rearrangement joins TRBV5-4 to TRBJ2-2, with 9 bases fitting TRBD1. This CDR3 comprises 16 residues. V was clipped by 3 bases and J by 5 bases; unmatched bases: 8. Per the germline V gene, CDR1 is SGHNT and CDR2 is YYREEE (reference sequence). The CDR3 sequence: CASSSTGGPWTGELFF. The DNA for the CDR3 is TGTGCCAGCAGCTCTACAGGGGGCCCGTGGACCGGGGAGCTGTTTTTT.

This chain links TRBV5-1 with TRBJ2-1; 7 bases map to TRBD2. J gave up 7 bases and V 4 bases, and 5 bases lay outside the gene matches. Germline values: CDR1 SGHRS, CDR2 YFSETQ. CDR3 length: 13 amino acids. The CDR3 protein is CASSGTKWNEQFF. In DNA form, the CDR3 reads TGCGCCAGCAGCGGGACTAAGTGGAATGAGCAGTTCTTC.

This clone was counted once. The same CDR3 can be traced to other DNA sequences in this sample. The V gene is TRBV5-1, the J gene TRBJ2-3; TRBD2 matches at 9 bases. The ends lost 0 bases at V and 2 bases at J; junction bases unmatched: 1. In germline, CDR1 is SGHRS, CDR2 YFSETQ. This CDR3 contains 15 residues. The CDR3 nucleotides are TGCGCCAGCAGCTTGGGACTAGCGGCCACAGATACGCAGTATTTT. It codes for CASSLGLAATDTQYF.

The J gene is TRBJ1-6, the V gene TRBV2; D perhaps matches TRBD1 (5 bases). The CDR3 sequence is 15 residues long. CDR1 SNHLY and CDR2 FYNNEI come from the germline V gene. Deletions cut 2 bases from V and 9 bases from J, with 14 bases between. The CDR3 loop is CASSEQGSRGSPLHF. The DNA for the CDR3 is TGTGCCAGCAGTGAACAGGGCAGTAGAGGTTCACCCCTCCACTTT.

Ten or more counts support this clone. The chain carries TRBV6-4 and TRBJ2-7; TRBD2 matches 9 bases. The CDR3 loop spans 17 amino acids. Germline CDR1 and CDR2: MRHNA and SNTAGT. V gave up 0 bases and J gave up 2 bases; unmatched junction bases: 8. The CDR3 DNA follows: TGTGCCAGCAGTGACTCAATAGCGGGGGCCCCTCCCTACGAGCAGTACTTC. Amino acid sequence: CASSDSIAGAPPYEQYF.

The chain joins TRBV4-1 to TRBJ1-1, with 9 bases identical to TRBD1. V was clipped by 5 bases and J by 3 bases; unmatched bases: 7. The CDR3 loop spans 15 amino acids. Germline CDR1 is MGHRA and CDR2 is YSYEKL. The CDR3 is CASSSLQGADTEAFF. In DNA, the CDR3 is TGCGCCAGCAGCAGTTTACAGGGGGCGGACACTGAAGCTTTCTTT.

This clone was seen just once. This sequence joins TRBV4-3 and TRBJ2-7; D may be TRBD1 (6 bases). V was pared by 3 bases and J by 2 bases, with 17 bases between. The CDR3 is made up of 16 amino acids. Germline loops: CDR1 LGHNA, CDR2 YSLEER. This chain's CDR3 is CASSHSATGETYEQYF. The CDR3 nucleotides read TGCGCCAGCAGCCACTCCGCGACAGGCGAAACCTACGAGCAGTACTTC.

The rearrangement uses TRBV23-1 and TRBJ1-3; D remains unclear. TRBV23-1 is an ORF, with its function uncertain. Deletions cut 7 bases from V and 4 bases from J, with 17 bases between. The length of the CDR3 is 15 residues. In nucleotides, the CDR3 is TGCGCCAGCAATAGGAGGGAAGTGAGGGGAAACACCATATATTTT. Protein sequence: CASNRREVRGNTIYF.

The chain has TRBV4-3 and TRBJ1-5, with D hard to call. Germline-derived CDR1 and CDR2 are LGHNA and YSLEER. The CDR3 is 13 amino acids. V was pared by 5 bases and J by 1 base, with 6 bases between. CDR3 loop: CASSVGSNQPQHF. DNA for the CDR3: TGCGCCAGCAGCGTCGGGAGCAATCAGCCCCAGCATTTT.

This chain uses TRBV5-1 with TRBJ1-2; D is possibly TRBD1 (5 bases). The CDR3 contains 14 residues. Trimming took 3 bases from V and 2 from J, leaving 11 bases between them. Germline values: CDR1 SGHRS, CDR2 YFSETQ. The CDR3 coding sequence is TGCGCCAGCAGCTCGGGAGGGGAGAACTATGGCTACACCTTC. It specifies CASSSGGENYGYTF.

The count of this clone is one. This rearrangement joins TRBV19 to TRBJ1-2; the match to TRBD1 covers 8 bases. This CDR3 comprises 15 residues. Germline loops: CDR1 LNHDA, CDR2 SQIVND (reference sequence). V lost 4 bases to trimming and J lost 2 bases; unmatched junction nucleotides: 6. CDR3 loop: CASSTPGQVNYGYTF. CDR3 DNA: TGTGCCAGTAGTACCCCGGGACAGGTCAACTATGGCTACACCTTC.

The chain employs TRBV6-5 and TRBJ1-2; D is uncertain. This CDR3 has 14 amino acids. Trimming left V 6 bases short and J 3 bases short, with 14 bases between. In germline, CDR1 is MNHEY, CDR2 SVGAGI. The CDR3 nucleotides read TGTGCCAGCAGCAACACCGACACACACTATGGCTACACCTTC. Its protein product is CASSNTDTHYGYTF.

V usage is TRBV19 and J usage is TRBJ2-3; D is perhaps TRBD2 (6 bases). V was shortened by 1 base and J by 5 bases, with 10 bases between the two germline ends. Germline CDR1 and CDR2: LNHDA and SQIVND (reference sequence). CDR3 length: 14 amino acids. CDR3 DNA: TGTGCCAGTAGTATAGTGGGAGGAGGAGATACGCAGTATTTT. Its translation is CASSIVGGGDTQYF. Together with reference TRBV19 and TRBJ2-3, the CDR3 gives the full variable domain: DGGITQSPKYLFRKEGQNVTLSCEQNLNHDAMYWYRQDPGQGLRLIYYSQIVNDFQKGDIAEGYSVSREKKESFPLTVTSAQKNPTAFYLCASSIVGGGDTQYFGPGTRLTVL.

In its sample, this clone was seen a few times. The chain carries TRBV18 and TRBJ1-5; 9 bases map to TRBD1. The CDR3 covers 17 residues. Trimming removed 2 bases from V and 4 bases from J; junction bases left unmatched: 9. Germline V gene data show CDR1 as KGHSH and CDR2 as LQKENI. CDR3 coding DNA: TGTGCCAGCTCACCAGTACCTCCCGGGACAGGGAATCAGCCCCAGCATTTT. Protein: CASSPVPPGTGNQPQHF. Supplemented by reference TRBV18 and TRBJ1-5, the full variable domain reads NAGVMQNPRHLVRRRGQEARLRCSPMKGHSHVYWYRQLPEEGLKFMVYLQKENIIDESGMPKERFSAEFPKEGPSILRIQQVVRGDSAAYFCASSPVPPGTGNQPQHFGDGTRLSIL.

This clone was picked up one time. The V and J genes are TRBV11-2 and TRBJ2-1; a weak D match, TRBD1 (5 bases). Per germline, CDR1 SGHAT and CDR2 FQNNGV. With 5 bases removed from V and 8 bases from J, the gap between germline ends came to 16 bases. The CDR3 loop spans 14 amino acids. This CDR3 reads CASSTHRQPDEQFF. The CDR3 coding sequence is TGTGCCAGCAGCACACATCGACAGCCCGATGAGCAGTTCTTC. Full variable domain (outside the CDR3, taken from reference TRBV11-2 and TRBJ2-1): EAGVAQSPRYKIIEKRQSVAFWCNPISGHATLYWYQQILGQGPKLLIQFQNNGVVDDSQLPKDRFSAERLKGVDSTLKIQPAKLEDSAVYLCASSTHRQPDEQFFGPGTRLTVL.

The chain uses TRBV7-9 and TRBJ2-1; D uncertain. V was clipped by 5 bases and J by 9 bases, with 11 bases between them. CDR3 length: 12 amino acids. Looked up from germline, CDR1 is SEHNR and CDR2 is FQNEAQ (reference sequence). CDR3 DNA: TGTGCCAGCAGCCCCCTCTGGAGTGAGCAGTTCTTC. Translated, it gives CASSPLWSEQFF.

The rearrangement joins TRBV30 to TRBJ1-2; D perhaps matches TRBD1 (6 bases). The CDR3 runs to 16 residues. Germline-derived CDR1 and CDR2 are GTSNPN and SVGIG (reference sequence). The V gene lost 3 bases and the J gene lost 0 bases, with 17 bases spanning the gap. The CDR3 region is CAWRVGTGHPNYGYTF. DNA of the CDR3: TGTGCCTGGAGGGTAGGCACAGGGCATCCTAACTATGGCTACACCTTC.

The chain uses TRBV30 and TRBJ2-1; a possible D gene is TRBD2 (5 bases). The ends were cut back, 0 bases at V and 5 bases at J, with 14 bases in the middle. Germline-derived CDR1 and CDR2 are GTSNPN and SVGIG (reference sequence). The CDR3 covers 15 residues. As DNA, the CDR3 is TGTGCCTGGAGTGTACTAGAACCGAGCCACAATGAGCAGTTCTTC. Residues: CAWSVLEPSHNEQFF.

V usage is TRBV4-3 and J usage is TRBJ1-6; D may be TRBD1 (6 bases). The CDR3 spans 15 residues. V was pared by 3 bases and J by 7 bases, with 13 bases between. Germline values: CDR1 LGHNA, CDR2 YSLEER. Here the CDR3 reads CASSQIQGTNSPLHF. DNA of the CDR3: TGCGCCAGCAGCCAGATACAGGGAACAAATTCACCCCTCCACTTT.

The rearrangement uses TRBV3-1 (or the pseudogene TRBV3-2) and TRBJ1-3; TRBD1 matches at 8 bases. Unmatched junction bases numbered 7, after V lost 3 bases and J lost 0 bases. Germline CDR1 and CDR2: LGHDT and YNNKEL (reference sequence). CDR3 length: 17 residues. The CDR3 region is CASSQGTGQNSGNTIYF. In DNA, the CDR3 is TGTGCCAGCAGCCAGGGGACAGGCCAGAACTCTGGAAACACCATATATTTT.

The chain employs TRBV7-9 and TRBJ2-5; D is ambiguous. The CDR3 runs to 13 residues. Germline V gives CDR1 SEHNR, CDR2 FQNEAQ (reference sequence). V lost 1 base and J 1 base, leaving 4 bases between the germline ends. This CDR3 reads CASSLVVQETQYF. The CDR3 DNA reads TGTGCCAGCAGCTTAGTAGTCCAAGAGACCCAGTACTTC.

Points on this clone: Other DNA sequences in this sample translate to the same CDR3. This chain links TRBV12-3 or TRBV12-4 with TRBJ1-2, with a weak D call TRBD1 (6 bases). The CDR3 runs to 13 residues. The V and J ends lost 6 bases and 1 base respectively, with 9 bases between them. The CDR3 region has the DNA TGTGCCAGCAGCCCGGACAGTAACTATGGCTACACCTTC. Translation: CASSPDSNYGYTF.

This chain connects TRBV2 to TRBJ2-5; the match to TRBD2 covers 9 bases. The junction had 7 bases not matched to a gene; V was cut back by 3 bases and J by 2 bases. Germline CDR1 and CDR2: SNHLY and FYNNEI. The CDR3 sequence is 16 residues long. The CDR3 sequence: CASSDPLAGGQETQYF. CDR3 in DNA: TGTGCCAGCAGTGACCCACTGGCGGGGGGGCAAGAGACCCAGTACTTC.

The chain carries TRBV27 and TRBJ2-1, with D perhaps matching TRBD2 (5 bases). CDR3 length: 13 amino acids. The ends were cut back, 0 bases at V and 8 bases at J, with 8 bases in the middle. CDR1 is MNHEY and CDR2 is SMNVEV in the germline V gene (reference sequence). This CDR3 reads CASSLSTGYEQFF. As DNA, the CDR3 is TGTGCCAGCAGTTTATCAACGGGGTATGAGCAGTTCTTC.